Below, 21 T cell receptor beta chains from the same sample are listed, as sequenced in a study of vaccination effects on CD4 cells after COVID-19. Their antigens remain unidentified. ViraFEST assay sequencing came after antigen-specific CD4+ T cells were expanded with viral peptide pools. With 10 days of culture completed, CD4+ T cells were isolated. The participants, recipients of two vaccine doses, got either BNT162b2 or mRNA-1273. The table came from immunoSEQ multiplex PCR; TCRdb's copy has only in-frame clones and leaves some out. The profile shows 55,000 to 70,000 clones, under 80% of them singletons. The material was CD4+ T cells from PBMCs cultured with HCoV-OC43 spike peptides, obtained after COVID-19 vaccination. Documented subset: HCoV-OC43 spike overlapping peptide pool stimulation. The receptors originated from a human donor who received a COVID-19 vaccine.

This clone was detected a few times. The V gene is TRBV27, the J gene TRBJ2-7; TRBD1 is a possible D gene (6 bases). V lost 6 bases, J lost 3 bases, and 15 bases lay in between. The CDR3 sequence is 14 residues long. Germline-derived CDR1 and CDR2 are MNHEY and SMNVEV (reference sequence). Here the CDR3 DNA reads TGTGCCAGCAGATTACGGAGGACAGACTACGAGCAGTACGTC. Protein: CASRLRRTDYEQYV.

The CDR3 spells CASSAKGDTEAFF. CDR3 nucleotides: TGTGCCAGCAGTGCCAAGGGAGACACTGAAGCTTTCTTT. The gene calls are TRBV2 and TRBJ1-1, with no clear D. The CDR3 covers 13 residues. Germline loops: CDR1 SNHLY, CDR2 FYNNEI. The V end lost 4 bases, the J end lost 3 bases, and 9 bases lay between the germline ends.

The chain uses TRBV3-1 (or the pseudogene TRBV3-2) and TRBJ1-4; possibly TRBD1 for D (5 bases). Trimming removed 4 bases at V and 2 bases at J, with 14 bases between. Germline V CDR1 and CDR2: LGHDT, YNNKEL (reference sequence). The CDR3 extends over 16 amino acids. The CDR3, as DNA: TGTGCCAGCAGCCGCACGGGGAGGGGCACTAATGAAAAACTGTTTTTT. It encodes CASSRTGRGTNEKLFF.

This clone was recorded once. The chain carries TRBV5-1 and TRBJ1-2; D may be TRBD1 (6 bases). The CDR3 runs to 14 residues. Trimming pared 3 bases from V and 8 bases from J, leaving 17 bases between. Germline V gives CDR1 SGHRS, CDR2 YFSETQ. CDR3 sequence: CASSWAGGGGGYTF. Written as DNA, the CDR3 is TGCGCCAGCAGCTGGGCCGGGGGCGGAGGCGGCTACACCTTC.

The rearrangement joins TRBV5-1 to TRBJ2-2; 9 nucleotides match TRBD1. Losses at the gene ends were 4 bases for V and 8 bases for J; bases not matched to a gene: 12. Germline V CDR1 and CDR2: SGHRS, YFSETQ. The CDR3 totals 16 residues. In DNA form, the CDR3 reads TGCGCCAGCAGCGCGGACAGGGGCCAGATATCTGGGGAGCTGTTTTTT. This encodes CASSADRGQISGELFF.

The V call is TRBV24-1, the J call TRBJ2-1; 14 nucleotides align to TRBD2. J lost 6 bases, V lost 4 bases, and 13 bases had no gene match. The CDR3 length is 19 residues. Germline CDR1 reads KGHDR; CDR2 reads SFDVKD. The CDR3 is CATSDTVATSGGERNEQFF. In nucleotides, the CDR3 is TGTGCCACCAGTGACACTGTAGCGACTAGCGGGGGGGAGCGCAATGAGCAGTTCTTC.

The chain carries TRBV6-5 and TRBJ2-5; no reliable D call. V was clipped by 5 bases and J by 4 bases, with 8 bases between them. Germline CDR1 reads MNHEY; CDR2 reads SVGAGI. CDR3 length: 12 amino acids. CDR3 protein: CASSMGGETQYF. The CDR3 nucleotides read TGTGCCAGCAGTATGGGCGGAGAGACCCAGTACTTC.

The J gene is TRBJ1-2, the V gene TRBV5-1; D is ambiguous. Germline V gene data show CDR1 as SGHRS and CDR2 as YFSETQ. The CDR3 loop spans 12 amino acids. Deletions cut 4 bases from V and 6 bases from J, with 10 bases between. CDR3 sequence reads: CASSPESDGYTF. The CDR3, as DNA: TGCGCCAGCAGCCCGGAAAGTGATGGCTACACCTTC.

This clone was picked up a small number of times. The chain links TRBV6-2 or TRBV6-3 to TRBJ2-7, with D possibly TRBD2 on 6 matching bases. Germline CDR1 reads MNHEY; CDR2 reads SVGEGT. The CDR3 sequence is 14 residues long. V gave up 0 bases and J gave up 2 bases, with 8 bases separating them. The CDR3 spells CASSYSEGAYEQYV. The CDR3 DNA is TGTGCCAGCAGTTACTCGGAGGGAGCCTACGAGCAGTACGTC.

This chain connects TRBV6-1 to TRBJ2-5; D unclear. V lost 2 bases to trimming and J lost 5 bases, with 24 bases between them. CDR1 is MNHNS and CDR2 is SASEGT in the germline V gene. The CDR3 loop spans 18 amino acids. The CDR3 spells CASSEISLTVPFGETQYF. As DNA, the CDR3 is TGTGCCAGCAGTGAAATTAGCCTTACCGTTCCCTTCGGCGAGACCCAGTACTTC.

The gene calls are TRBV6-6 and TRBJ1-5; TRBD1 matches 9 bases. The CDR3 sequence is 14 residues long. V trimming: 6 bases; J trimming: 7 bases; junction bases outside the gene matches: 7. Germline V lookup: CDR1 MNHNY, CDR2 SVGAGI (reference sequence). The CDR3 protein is CASSRGQGGQPQHF. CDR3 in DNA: TGTGCCAGCAGCCGGGGACAGGGAGGACAGCCCCAGCATTTT.

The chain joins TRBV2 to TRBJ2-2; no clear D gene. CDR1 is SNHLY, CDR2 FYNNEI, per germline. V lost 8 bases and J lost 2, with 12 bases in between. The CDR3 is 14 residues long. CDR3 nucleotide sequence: TGTGCCAGCCGGCGCACAGTTAACACCGGGGAGCTGTTTTTT. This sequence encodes CASRRTVNTGELFF.

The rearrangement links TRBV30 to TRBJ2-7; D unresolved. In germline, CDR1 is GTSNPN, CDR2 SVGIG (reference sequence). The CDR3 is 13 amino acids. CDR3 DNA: TGTGCCTGGAGCAGGTTTTCCTCCGGGCCATTGCAAGTC. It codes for CAWSRFSSGPLQV.

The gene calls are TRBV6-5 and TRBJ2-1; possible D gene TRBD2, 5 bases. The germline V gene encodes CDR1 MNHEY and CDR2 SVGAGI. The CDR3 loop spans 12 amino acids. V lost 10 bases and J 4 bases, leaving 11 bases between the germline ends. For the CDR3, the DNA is TGTGCCACCCGCCGGGGATACAATGAGCAGTTCTTC. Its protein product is CATRRGYNEQFF.

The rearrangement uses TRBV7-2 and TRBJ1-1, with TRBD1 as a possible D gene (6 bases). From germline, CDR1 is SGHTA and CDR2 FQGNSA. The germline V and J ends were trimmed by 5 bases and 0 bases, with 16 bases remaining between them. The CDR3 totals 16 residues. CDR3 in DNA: TGTGCCAGCAGCGACCGGGACAACGATTTGAACACTGAAGCTTTCTTT. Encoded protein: CASSDRDNDLNTEAFF.

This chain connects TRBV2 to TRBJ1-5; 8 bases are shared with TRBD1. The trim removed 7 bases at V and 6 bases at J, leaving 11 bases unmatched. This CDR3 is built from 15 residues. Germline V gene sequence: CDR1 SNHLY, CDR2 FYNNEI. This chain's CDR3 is CASTRTDRVGQPQHF. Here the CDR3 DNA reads TGTGCCAGCACTAGAACGGACAGGGTAGGTCAGCCCCAGCATTTT.

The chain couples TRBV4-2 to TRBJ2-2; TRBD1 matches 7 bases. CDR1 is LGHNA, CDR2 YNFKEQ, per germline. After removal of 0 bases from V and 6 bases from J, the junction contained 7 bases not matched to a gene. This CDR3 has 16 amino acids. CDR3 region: CASSQDRGGKAGELFF. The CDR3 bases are TGTGCCAGCAGCCAAGATCGAGGGGGCAAGGCCGGGGAGCTGTTTTTT.

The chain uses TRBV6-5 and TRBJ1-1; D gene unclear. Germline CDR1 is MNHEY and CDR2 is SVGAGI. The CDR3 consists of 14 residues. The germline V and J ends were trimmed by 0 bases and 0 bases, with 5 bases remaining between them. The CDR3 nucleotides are TGTGCCAGCAGTTACTCGTCGGTGAACACTGAAGCTTTCTTT. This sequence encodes CASSYSSVNTEAFF.

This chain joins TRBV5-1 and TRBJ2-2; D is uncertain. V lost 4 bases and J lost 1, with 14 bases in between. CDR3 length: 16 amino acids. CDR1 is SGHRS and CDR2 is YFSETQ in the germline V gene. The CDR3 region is CASSRTQQMNTGELFF. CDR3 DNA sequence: TGCGCCAGCAGCCGAACACAGCAAATGAACACCGGGGAGCTGTTTTTT.

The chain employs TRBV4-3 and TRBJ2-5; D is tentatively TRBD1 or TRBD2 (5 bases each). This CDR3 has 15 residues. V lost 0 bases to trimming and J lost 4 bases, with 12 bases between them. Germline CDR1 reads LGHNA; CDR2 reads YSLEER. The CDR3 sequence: CASSQEVRGRETQYF. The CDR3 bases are TGCGCCAGCAGCCAAGAGGTTCGGGGACGAGAGACCCAGTACTTC.

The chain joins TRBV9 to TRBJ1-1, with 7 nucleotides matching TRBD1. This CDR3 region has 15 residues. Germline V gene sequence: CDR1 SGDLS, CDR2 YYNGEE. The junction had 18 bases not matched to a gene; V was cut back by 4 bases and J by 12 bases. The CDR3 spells CASSPTGATTWETFF. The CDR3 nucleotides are TGTGCCAGCAGCCCTACAGGGGCCACCACATGGGAAACTTTCTTT.